The T cell receptor (beta chain) under discussion was sequenced for a study of control samples from healthy donors and cancer patients. This clone was recorded once. The ends were cut back, 4 bases at V and 0 bases at J, with 8 bases in the middle. This CDR3 has 14 amino acids. From germline, CDR1 is SGHNT and CDR2 YYREEE (reference sequence). TCRdb's copy holds only in-frame clones and misses some; the assay was immunoSEQ multiplex PCR. This table has around 94,000 clones, more than 85% appearing once. Sequenced: blood. The clonotype originates from a woman younger than 45 in good health. The rearrangement uses TRBV5-4 and TRBJ2-1, with D hard to call. CDR3 in DNA: TGTGCCAGCAGCACGATACCCTCCTACAATGAGCAGTTCTTC. Its protein is CASSTIPSYNEQFF.